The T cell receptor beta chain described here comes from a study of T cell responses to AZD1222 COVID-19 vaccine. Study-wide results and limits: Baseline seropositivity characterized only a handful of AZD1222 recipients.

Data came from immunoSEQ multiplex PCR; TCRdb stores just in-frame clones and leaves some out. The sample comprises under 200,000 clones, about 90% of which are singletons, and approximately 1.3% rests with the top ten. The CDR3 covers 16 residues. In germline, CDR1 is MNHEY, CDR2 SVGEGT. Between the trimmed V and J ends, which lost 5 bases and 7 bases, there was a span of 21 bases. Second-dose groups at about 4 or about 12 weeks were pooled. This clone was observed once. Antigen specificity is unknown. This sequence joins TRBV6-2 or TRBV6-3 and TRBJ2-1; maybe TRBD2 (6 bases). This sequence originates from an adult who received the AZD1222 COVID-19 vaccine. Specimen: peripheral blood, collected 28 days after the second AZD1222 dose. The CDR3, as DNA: TGTGCCAGCAGTAGTTACCGGGACTCCCCCGGGAATGAGCAGTTCTTC. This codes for CASSSYRDSPGNEQFF.